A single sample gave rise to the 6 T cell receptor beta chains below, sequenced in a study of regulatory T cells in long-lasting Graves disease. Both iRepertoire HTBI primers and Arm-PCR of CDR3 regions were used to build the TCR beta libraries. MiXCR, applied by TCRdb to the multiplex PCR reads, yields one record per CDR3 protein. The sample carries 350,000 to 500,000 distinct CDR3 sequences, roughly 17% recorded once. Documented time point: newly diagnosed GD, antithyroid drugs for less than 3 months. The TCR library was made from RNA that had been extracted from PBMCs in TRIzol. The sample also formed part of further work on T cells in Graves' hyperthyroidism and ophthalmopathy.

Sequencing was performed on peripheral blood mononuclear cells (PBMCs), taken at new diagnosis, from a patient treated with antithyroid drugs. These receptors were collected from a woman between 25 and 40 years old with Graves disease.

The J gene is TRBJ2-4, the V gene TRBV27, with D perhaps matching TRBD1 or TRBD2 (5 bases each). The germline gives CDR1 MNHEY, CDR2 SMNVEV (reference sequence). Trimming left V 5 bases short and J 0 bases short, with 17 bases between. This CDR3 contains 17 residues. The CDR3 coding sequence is TGTGCCAGCAGTCTCCGGGGCCAGGATAAAGCCAAAAACATTCAGTACTTC. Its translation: CASSLRGQDKAKNIQYF.

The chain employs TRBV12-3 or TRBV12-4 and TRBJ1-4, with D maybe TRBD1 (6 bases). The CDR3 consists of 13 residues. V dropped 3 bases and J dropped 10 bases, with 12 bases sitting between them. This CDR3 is CASSFEGVGKLFF. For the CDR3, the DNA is TGTGCCAGCAGTTTCGAGGGGGTAGGAAAACTGTTTTTT.

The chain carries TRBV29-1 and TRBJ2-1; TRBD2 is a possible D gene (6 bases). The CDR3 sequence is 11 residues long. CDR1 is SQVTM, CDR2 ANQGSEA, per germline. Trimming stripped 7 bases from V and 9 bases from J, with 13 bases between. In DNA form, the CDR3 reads TGCAGCGATCGGGGGTCCGGTGAGCAGTTCTTC. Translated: CSDRGSGEQFF.

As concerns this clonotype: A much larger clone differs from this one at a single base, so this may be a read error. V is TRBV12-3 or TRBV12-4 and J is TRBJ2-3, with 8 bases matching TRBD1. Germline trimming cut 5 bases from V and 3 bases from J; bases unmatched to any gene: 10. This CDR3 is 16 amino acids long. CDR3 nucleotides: TGTGCCAGCAGTACGCACCAGGGGGCGCGGACAGATACGCAGTATTTT. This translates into CASSTHQGARTDTQYF.

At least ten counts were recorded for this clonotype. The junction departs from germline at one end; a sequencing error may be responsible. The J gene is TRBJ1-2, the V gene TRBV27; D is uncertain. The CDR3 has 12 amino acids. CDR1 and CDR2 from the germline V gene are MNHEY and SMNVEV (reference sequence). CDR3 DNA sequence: TGTGCCAGCAGGGGTAGATACTATGGCTGCACCTTC. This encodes CASRGRYYGCTF.

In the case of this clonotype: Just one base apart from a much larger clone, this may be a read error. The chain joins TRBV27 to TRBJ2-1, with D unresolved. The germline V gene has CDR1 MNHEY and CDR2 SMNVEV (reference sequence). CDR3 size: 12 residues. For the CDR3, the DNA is TGTGCCAGCAGTTTAAATGTGTATGAGCAGTCCTTC. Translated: CASSLNVYEQSF.